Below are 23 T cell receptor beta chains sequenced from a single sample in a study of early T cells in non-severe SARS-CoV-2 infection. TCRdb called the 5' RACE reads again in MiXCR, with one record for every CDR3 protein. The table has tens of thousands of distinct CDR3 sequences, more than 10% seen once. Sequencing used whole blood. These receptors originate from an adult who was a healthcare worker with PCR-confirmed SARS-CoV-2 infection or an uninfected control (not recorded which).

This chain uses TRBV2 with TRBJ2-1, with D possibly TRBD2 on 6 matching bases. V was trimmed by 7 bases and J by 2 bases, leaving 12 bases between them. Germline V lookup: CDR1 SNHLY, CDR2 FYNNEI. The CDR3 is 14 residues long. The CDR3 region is CASKGTATYNEQFF. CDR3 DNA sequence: TGTGCCAGCAAAGGGACTGCCACCTACAATGAGCAGTTCTTC.

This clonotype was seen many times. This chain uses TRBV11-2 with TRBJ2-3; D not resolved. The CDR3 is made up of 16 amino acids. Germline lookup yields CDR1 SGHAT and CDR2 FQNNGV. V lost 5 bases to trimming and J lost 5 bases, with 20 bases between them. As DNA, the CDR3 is TGTGCCAGCAGCCCCGAACCGAACCGAGCTAGAGATACGCAGTATTTT. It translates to CASSPEPNRARDTQYF. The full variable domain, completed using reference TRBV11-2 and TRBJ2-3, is EAGVAQSPRYKIIEKRQSVAFWCNPISGHATLYWYQQILGQGPKLLIQFQNNGVVDDSQLPKDRFSAERLKGVDSTLKIQPAKLEDSAVYLCASSPEPNRARDTQYFGPGTRLTVL.

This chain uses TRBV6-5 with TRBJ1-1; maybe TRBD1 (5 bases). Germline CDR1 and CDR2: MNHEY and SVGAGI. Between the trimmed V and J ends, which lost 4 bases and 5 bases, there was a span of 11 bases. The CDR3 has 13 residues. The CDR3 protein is CASSFGGGTEAFF. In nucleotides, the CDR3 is TGTGCCAGCAGTTTCGGTGGGGGTACTGAAGCTTTCTTT.

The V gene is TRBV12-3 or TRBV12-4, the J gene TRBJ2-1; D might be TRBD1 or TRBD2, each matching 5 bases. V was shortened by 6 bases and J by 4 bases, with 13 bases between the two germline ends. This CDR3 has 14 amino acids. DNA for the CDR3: TGTGCCAGCAGCACAACCGGGACGTACAATGAGCAGTTCTTC. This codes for CASSTTGTYNEQFF.

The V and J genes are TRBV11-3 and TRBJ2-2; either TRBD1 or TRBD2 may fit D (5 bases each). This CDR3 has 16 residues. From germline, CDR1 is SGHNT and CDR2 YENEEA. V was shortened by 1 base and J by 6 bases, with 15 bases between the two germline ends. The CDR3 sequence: CASSLGTTGRSGELFF. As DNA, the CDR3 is TGTGCCAGCAGCTTAGGGACCACGGGGCGTTCCGGGGAGCTGTTTTTT. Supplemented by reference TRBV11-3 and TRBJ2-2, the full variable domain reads EAGVVQSPRYKIIEKKQPVAFWCNPISGHNTLYWYLQNLGQGPELLIRYENEEAVDDSQLPKDRFSAERLKGVDSTLKIQPAELGDSAVYLCASSLGTTGRSGELFFGEGSRLTVL.

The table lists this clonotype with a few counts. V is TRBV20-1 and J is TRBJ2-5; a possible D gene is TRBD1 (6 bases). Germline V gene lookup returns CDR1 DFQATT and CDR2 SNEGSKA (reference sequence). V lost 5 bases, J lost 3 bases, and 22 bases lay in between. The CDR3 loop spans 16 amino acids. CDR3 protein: CSADSLMDSIEETQYF. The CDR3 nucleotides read TGCAGTGCTGACTCCCTTATGGACAGCATCGAAGAGACCCAGTACTTC.

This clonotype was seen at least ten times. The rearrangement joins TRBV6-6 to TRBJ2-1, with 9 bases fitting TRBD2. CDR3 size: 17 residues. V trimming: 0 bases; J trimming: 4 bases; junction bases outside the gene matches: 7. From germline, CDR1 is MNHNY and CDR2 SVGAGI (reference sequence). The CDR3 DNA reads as TGTGCCAGCAGTTACTCGGTTAGCGGGAGTGCATACAATGAGCAGTTCTTC. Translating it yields CASSYSVSGSAYNEQFF.

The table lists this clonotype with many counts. This CDR3 reads CASKTADSYNSPLHF. Here the CDR3 DNA reads TGTGCCAGCAAAACAGCCGACTCCTATAATTCACCCCTCCACTTT. The rearrangement links TRBV7-9 to TRBJ1-6; D remains ambiguous. Germline CDR1 is SEHNR and CDR2 is FQNEAQ (reference sequence). This CDR3 contains 15 residues. Trimming stripped 7 bases from V and 0 bases from J, with 10 bases between.

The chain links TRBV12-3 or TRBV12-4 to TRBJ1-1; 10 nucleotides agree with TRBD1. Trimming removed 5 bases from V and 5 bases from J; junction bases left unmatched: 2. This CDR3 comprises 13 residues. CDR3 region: CASSGQGVTEAFF. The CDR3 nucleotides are TGTGCCAGCAGTGGACAGGGGGTTACTGAAGCTTTCTTT.

Written as DNA, the CDR3 is TGCAGTGCTAGACTAGCGTTCCAAGAGACCCAGTACTTC. Its protein product is CSARLAFQETQYF. The V call is TRBV20-1, the J call TRBJ2-5, with D possibly matching TRBD2 (6 bases). The CDR3 runs to 13 residues. Germline CDR1 is DFQATT and CDR2 is SNEGSKA (reference sequence). Trimming cost V 2 bases and J 1 base, with 8 bases left between them.

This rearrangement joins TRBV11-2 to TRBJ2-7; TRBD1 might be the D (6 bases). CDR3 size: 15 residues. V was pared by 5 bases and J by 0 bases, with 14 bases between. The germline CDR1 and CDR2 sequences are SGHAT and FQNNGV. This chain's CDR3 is CASSEDRDNSYEQYF. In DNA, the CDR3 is TGTGCCAGCAGCGAGGACAGAGACAACTCCTACGAGCAGTACTTC.

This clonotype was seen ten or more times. CDR3 sequence: CASSLQGDGGYEQYF. CDR3 DNA: TGTGCCAGCAGTTTACAAGGCGACGGAGGCTACGAGCAGTACTTC. This rearrangement joins TRBV12-3 or TRBV12-4 to TRBJ2-7; possibly TRBD2 for D (5 bases). This CDR3 has 15 residues. V lost 2 bases and J 3 bases, leaving 14 bases between the germline ends.

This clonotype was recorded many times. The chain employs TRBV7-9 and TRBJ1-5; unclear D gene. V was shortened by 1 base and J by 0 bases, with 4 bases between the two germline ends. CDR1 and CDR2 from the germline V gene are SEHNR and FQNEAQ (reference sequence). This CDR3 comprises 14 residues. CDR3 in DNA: TGTGCCAGCAGCTTAGAAGATAGCAATCAGCCCCAGCATTTT. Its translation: CASSLEDSNQPQHF.

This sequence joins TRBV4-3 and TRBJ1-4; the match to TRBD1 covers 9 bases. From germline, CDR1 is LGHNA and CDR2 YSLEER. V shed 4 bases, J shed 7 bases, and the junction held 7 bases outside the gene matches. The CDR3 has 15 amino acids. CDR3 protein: CASSPNRGRGEKLFF. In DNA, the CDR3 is TGCGCCAGCAGCCCTAACAGGGGGCGAGGTGAAAAACTGTTTTTT.

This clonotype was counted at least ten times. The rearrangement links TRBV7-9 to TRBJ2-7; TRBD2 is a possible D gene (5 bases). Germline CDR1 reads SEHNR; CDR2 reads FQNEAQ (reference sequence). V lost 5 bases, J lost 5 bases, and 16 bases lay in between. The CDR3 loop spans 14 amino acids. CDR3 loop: CASSPPRGMDEQYF. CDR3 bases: TGTGCCAGCAGCCCCCCCAGAGGGATGGACGAGCAGTACTTC. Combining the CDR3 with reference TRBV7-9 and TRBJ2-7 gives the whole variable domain DTGVSQNPRHKITKRGQNVTFRCDPISEHNRLYWYRQTLGQGPEFLTYFQNEAQLEKSRLLSDRFSAERPKGSFSTLEIQRTEQGDSAMYLCASSPPRGMDEQYFGPGTRLTVT.

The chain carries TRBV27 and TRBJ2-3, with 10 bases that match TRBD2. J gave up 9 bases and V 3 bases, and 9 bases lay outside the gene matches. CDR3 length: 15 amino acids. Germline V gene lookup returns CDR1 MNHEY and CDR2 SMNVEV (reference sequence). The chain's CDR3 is CASSFLAGERGTQYF. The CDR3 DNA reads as TGTGCCAGCAGTTTCCTAGCGGGAGAGAGGGGCACGCAGTATTTT.

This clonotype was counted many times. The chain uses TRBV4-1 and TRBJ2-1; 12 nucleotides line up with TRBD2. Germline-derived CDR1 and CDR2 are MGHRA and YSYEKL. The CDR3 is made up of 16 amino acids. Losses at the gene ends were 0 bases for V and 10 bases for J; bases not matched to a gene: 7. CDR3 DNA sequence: TGCGCCAGCAGCCAAGACCCGGCCGGACTAGCGGGAGAGCAGTTCTTC. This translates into CASSQDPAGLAGEQFF.

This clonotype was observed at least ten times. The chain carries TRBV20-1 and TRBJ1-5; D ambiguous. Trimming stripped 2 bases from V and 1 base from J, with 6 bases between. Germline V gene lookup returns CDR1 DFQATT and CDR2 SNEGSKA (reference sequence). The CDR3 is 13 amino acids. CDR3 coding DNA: TGCAGTGCTAGAATGGGAAGCAATCAGCCCCAGCATTTT. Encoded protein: CSARMGSNQPQHF.

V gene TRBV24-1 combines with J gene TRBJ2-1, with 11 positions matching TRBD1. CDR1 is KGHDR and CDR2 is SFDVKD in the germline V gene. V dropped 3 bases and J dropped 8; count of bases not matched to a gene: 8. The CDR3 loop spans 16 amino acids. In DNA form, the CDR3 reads TGTGCCACCAGTGATGGCCGGGACAGGGGGAAGGATGAGCAGTTCTTC. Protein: CATSDGRDRGKDEQFF.

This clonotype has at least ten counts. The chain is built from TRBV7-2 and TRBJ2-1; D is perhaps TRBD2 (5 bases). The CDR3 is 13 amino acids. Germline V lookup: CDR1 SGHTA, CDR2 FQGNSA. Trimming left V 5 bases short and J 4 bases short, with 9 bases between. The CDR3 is CASSEGVYNEQFF. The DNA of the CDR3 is TGTGCCAGCAGCGAGGGAGTTTACAATGAGCAGTTCTTC.

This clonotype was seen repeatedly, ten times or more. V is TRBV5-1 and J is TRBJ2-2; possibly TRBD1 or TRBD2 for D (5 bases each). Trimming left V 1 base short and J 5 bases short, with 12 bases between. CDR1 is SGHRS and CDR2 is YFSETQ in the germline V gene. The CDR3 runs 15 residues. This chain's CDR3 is CASSLWIGGTGELFF. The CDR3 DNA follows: TGCGCCAGCAGCTTGTGGATTGGGGGTACCGGGGAGCTGTTTTTT.

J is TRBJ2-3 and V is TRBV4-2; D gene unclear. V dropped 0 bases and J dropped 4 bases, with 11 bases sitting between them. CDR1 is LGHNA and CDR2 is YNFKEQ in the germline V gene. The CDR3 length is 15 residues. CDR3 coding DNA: TGTGCCAGCAGCCAAGAGGATTTGTCCGCAGATACGCAGTATTTT. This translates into CASSQEDLSADTQYF.

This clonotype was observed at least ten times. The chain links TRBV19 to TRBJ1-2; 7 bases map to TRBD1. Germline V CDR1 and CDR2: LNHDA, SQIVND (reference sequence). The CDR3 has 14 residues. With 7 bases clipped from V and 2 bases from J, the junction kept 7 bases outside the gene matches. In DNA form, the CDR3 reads TGTGCCAGTAACACAGGGGTTCAGAACTATGGCTACACCTTC. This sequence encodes CASNTGVQNYGYTF.